One sample yielded the 2 T cell receptor beta chains listed below, sequenced in a study of blood T cell repertoires in COVID-19. Method: immunoSEQ multiplex PCR; TCRdb's copy keeps in-frame clones and lacks some. Of about 220,000 clones listed, 75% to 85% are singletons. Material: peripheral blood. The receptors were sampled from a woman aged 70 to 79 with COVID-19, enrolled during active disease.

The rearrangement joins TRBV9 to TRBJ2-7, with 13 bases fitting TRBD2. Germline CDR1 and CDR2: SGDLS and YYNGEE. There are 15 residues in the CDR3. Trimming cost V 3 bases and J 4 bases; bases outside gene matches: 4. CDR3 amino acids: CASSAGLAGTYEQYF. CDR3 sequence (DNA): TGTGCCAGCAGCGCGGGACTAGCGGGAACGTACGAGCAGTACTTC.

The V call is TRBV7-2, the J call TRBJ2-7; 7 nucleotides agree with TRBD1. Unmatched junction bases numbered 13, after V lost 6 bases and J lost 5 bases. The CDR3 extends over 15 amino acids. Germline V gene sequence: CDR1 SGHTA, CDR2 FQGNSA. CDR3 sequence (DNA): TGTGCCAGCAGGAGGACAGGATCGGGGTTTGACGAGCAGTACTTC. Translated, it gives CASRRTGSGFDEQYF.